These T cell receptor beta chains were read from a single sample in a study of cytomegalovirus exposure and HLA in healthy donors. Here immunoSEQ multiplex PCR was the method, and the copy in TCRdb shows in-frame clones only, minus some. The sample holds about 160,000 clones, about 90% seen once. Material for sequencing was PBMCs. The receptors were gathered from a young woman in good health and CMV-seropositive. Each CDR3 is given with its conserved first and last residue. A D gene is named only where the DNA matches it firmly. A row's size may be missing; if present it is once, few, many or a size class.

d_gene	j_gene	abundance	v_gene	CDR3aa	CDR3nt
-	TRBJ1-6	-	TRBV6-5	CASSYSRSPLHF	TGTGCCAGCAGTTACTCGAGATCACCCCTCCACTTT
-	TRBJ2-5	once	TRBV15	CATSRDMLTGSKETQYF	TGTGCCACCAGCAGAGACATGTTGACAGGCTCCAAAGAGACCCAGTACTTC
TRBD1	TRBJ1-4	once	TRBV28	CASQPPGQGIRELFF	TGTGCCAGCCAACCGCCGGGACAGGGGATACGCGAACTGTTTTTT
TRBD2	TRBJ2-2	-	TRBV7-2	CASSLLWEGTGELFF	TGTGCCAGCAGCTTGTTGTGGGAGGGCACCGGGGAGCTGTTTTTT
-	TRBJ1-1	once	TRBV19	CASSLTGFTNTEAFF	TGTGCCAGTAGCCTCACAGGGTTTACGAACACTGAAGCTTTCTTT
-	TRBJ2-5	-	TRBV7-8	CASSLESEGETQYF	TGTGCCAGCAGCTTAGAGTCGGAGGGAGAGACCCAGTACTTC
TRBD1	TRBJ2-7	once	TRBV7-2	CASSVRQGPYYEQYF	TGTGCCAGCAGCGTCCGACAGGGGCCCTACTACGAGCAGTACTTC
-	TRBJ1-2	-	TRBV19	CASTSRGSYGYTF	TGTGCCAGTACATCCCGAGGGTCCTATGGCTACACCTTC
-	TRBJ2-7	-	TRBV10-3	CAISGALEQYF	TGTGCCATCAGTGGCGCCCTCGAGCAGTACTTC
-	TRBJ2-2	-	TRBV7-2	CASSSQGYRTGELFF	TGTGCCAGCAGCTCACAGGGATATCGCACCGGGGAGCTGTTTTTT
TRBD2	TRBJ2-7	-	TRBV4-1	CASSLFVSGSYEQYF	TGCGCCTCCTCTCTTTTTGTTAGCGGGAGCTACGAGCAGTACTTC
TRBD2	TRBJ2-1	-	TRBV7-6	CASSLEASGPNNEQFF	TGTGCCAGCAGCTTGGAGGCTAGCGGGCCCAACAATGAGCAGTTCTTC
TRBD1	TRBJ1-4	once	TRBV19	CASSPGDRGEKLFF	TGTGCCAGTAGCCCGGGGGACAGGGGTGAAAAACTGTTTTTT
TRBD1	TRBJ1-4	-	TRBV14	CASSQSPGQGREKLFF	TGTGCCAGCAGCCAGTCCCCGGGACAGGGTAGAGAAAAACTGTTTTTT
-	TRBJ2-1	-	TRBV14	CASSHAVHEQFF	TGTGCCAGCAGCCACGCGGTTCATGAGCAGTTCTTC
-	TRBJ2-7	few	TRBV7-9	CASSLTGEQYF	TGTGCCAGCAGCTTAACTGGCGAGCAGTACTTC
TRBD1	TRBJ1-5	-	TRBV18	CASSNGQGGNQPQHF	TGTGCCAGCTCAAATGGACAGGGGGGCAATCAGCCCCAGCATTTT
TRBD1	TRBJ1-4	-	TRBV18	CASSGRQGRTATNEKLFF	TGTGCCAGCTCTGGACGACAGGGGCGAACTGCAACTAATGAAAAACTGTTTTTT
TRBD1	TRBJ2-2	-	TRBV9	CASSEGQGYTGELFF	TGTGCCAGCAGCGAGGGACAGGGATACACCGGGGAGCTGTTTTTT
TRBD1	TRBJ2-5	-	TRBV18	CASSPTGVRETQYF	TGTGCCAGCTCACCAACAGGGGTCAGGGAGACCCAGTACTTC
-	TRBJ2-1	-	TRBV19	CASTVPGVYNEQFF	TGTGCCAGTACCGTCCCGGGAGTCTACAATGAGCAGTTCTTC
TRBD2	TRBJ2-3	-	TRBV11-2	CASSLTSGNTDTQYF	TGTGCCAGCAGCTTAACTAGCGGGAACACAGATACGCAGTATTTT
-	TRBJ1-6	-	TRBV5-1	CASSFRPGNSPLHF	TGCGCCAGCAGCTTTCGACCCGGGAATTCACCCCTCCACTTT
-	TRBJ1-6	-	TRBV5-1	CASSLGINSPLHF	TGCGCCAGCAGCTTGGGTATTAATTCACCCCTCCACTTT
TRBD1	TRBJ2-5	-	TRBV6-1	CASSRTGGETQYF	TGTGCCAGCAGTCGGACAGGGGGAGAGACCCAGTACTTC
TRBD1	TRBJ1-2	few	TRBV5-1	CASSFVGTGYGYTF	TGCGCCAGCAGCTTTGTGGGGACAGGCTATGGCTACACCTTC
TRBD1	TRBJ2-1	-	TRBV2	CASNHPDRGLGNEQFF	TGTGCCAGCAACCACCCTGACAGGGGGCTTGGGAATGAGCAGTTCTTC
-	TRBJ2-2	-	TRBV15	CATSRATPASGQGELFF	TGTGCCACCAGCAGAGCCACTCCAGCTTCAGGGCAAGGGGAGCTGTTTTTT
TRBD2	TRBJ2-7	-	TRBV28	CASSFGTREGYEQYF	TGTGCCAGCAGTTTTGGGACTAGAGAGGGATACGAGCAGTACTTC
-	TRBJ2-5	once	TRBV7-9	CASSLGGLIGTEETQYF	TGTGCCAGCAGCTTAGGGGGGCTAATCGGGACGGAAGAGACCCAGTACTTC
-	TRBJ2-2	-	TRBV18	CASSPAGRLTNTGELFF	TGTGCCAGCTCACCAGCAGGAAGATTAACGAACACCGGGGAGCTGTTTTTT
TRBD2	TRBJ2-1	once	TRBV6-1	CASSGRGGRNEQFF	TGTGCCAGCAGTGGGCGGGGGGGCCGGAATGAGCAGTTCTTC
TRBD1	TRBJ2-7	-	TRBV6-1	CASSAGQTYEQYF	TGTGCCAGCAGTGCGGGACAGACCTACGAGCAGTACTTC
-	TRBJ2-2	once	TRBV7-9	CASSLPTGFSDTGELFF	TGTGCCAGCAGCTTACCTACAGGGTTCAGCGACACCGGGGAGCTGTTTTTT
TRBD2	TRBJ2-1	-	TRBV6-1	CASSEESSGGRTEQFF	TGTGCCAGCAGTGAAGAATCTAGCGGGGGCCGGACGGAGCAGTTCTTC
TRBD2	TRBJ2-7	-	TRBV4-1	CASSQVSLAGGEQYF	TGCGCCAGCAGCCAAGTCTCCCTAGCGGGAGGTGAGCAGTACTTC
-	TRBJ2-1	-	TRBV27	CASLDQNYNEQFF	TGTGCCAGCCTAGACCAAAACTACAATGAGCAGTTCTTC
TRBD2	TRBJ2-7	-	TRBV18	CASSLKTSGASYEQYF	TGTGCCAGCTCACTGAAGACTAGCGGGGCCTCCTACGAGCAGTACTTC
-	TRBJ2-3	-	TRBV5-1	CASSLFSAADTQYF	TGCGCCAGCAGCTTGTTTTCAGCGGCAGATACGCAGTATTTT
TRBD2	TRBJ2-3	-	TRBV4-2	CASSQDGLATTDTQYF	TGTGCCAGCAGCCAAGATGGACTAGCGACCACAGATACGCAGTATTTT